This T cell receptor beta chain derives from a study of cytomegalovirus exposure and HLA in healthy donors. Whole-study context: The 110 million or so unique TCR beta sequences, from roughly 170 million T cells, were found by an earlier analysis.

As to this clone: Its antigen is undetermined.

PCR used 60 Vbeta primers and 13 Jbeta primers. Libraries were prepared by immunoSEQ multiplex PCR; TCRdb keeps only in-frame clonotypes and omits some of them. This table has 180,000 or so clones, around 75% appearing once. General study results and limits: Looking again later, the authors saw that most CMV-associated TCR beta chains seemed HLA-restricted. The classifier was said to identify cytomegalovirus status with high specificity and sensitivity. The sole available immune exposure information was CMV serostatus.

Germline V gene data show CDR1 as SGHRS and CDR2 as YFSETQ. This CDR3 has 16 amino acids. V was pared by 3 bases and J by 0 bases, with 5 bases of the junction left unmatched. The sequenced material came from PBMCs. The sequence derives from a woman between 40 and 55 years old in good health and CMV-seropositive. The chain carries TRBV5-1 and TRBJ2-1, with TRBD2 matching 8 bases. In DNA, the CDR3 is TGCGCCAGCAGCTGGATAGCGGGATCCTCCTACAATGAGCAGTTCTTC. It is translated as CASSWIAGSSYNEQFF.